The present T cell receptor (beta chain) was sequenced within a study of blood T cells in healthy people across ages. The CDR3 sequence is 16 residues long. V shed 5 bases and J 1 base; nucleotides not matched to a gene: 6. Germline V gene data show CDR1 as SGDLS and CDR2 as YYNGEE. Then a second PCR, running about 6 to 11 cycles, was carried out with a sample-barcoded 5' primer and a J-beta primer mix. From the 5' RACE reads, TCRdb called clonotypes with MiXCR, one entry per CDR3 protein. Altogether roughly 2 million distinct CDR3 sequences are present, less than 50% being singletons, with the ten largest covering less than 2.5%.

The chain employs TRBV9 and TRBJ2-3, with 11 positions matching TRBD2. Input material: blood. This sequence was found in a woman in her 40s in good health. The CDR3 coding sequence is TGTGCCAGCAGTTCATCTAGCGGGGGGCGCACAGATACGCAGTATTTT. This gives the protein CASSSSSGGRTDTQYF. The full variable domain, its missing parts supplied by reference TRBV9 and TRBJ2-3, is DSGVTQTPKHLITATGQRVTLRCSPRSGDLSVYWYQQSLDQGLQFLIQYYNGEERAKGNILERFSAQQFPDLHSELNLSSLELGDSALYFCASSSSSGGRTDTQYFGPGTRLTVL.